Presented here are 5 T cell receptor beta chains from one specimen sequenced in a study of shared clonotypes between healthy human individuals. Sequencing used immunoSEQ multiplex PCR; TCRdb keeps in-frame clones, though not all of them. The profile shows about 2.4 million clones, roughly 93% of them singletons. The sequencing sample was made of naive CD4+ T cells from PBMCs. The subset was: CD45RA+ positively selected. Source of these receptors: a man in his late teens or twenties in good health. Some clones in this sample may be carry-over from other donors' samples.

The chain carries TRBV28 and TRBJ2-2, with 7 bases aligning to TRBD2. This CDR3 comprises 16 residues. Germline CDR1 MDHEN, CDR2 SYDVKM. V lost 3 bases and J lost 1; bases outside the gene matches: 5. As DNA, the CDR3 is TGTGCCAGCAGTTTGGGGGGGAATAGGAACACCGGGGAGCTGTTTTTT. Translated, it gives CASSLGGNRNTGELFF.

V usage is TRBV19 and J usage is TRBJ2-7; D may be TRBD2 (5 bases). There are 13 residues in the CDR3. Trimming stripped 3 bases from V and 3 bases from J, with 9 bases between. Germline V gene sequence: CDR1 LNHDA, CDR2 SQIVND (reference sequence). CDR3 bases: TGTGCCAGTAGTATCGTCGCGGGCTACGAGCAGTACTTC. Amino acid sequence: CASSIVAGYEQYF.

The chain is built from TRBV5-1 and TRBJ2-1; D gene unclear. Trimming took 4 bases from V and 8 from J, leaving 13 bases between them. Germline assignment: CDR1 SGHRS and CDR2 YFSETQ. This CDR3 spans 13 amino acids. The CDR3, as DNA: TGCGCCAGCAGCCCCTGGTCCGGCGATGAGCAGTTCTTC. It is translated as CASSPWSGDEQFF.

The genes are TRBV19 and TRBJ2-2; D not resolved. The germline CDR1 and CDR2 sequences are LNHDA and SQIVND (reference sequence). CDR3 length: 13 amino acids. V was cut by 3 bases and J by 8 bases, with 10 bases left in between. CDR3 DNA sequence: TGTGCCAGTAGTATTTCTACTTGGGGGGAGCTGTTTTTT. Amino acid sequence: CASSISTWGELFF.

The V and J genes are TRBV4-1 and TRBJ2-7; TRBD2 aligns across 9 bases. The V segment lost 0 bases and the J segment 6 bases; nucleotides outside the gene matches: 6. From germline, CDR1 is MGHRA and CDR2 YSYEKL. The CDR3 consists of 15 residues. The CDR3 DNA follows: TGCGCCAGCAGCCAAGAGGGACTAGCAAACAGCGAGCAGTACTTC. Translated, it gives CASSQEGLANSEQYF.